The sequence of this T cell receptor beta chain was determined in a study of regulatory T cells in long-lasting Graves disease. The time point was: newly diagnosed GD, antithyroid drugs for less than 3 months. RNA isolated from PBMCs was used to make the TCR library. Peripheral blood, approximately 9 milliliters per patient, was collected in EDTA tubes. This clonotype was recorded only once. Its specificity is unknown. A junction end diverges from the germline sequence, so it may reflect a read error. This CDR3 comprises 16 residues. Germline-derived CDR1 and CDR2 are LNHNV and YYDKDF (reference sequence). Regarding the study as a whole: TCR diversity was lower in persistent Graves' patients than in newly diagnosed ones. New patients shared fewer public clonotypes (more than 850) than persistent patients did (fewer than 3,000).

In building TCR beta libraries, iRepertoire HTBI primers were used together with Arm-PCR of CDR3 regions. TCRdb passed the multiplex PCR reads through MiXCR, listing each CDR3 protein once. The sample yields 530,000 or so distinct CDR3 sequences, about 16% seen once. The same data also went into a second study, on T cells in Graves' hyperthyroidism and ophthalmopathy.

Here the sequenced sample was peripheral blood mononuclear cells (PBMCs), taken at new diagnosis, from a patient treated with antithyroid drugs. V and J are TRBV15 and TRBJ1-1; no clear D gene. This receptor was taken from a young man with Graves disease. The CDR3 DNA is TGTGCCACCAGCAGCCTCCTCCCCGGGAGGAACACTGAAGCCTTCTTT. Translation gives CATSSLLPGRNTEAFF.